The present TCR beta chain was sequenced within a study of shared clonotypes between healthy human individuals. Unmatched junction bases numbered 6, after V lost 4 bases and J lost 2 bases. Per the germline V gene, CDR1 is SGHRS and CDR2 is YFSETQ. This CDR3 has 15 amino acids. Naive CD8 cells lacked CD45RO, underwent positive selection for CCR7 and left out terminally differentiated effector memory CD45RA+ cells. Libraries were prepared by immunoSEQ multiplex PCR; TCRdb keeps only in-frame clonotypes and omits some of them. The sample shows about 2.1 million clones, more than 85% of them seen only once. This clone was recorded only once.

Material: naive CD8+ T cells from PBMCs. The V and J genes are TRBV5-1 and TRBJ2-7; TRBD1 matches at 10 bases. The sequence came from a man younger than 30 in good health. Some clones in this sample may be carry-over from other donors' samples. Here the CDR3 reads CASSLRTGGPYEQYF. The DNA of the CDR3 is TGCGCCAGCAGCCTAAGGACAGGGGGTCCCTACGAGCAGTACTTC.